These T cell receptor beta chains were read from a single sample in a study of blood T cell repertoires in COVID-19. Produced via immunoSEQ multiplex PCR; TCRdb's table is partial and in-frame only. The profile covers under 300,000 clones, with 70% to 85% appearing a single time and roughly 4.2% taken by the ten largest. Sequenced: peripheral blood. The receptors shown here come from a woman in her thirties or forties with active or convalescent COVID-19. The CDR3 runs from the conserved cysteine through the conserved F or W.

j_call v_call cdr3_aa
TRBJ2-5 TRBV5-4 CASSPPRTGDRETQYF
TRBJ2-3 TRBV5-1 CASKRDRSTDTQYF
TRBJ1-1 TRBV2 CASSELRQGVTEAFF
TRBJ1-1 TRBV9 CASSVGVGQNTEAFF
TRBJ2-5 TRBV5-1 CASSLASGSETQYF
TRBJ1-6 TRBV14 CASSQASWAASPLHF
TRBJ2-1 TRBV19 CASKGGGPYNEQFF
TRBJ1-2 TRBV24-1 CATSASYRGRNYGYTF
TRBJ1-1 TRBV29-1 CSQTQGGVEAFF
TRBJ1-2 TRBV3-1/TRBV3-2 CASSNRDTRNYGYTF
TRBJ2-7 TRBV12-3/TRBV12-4 CASSFEGAEQYF
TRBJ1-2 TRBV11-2 CASSVQGNYGYTF
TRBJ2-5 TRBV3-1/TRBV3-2 CASTTTSGYMWTQYF
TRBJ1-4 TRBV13 CASSLRYRATNEKLFF
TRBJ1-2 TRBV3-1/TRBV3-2 CASSQVRGLNGYTF
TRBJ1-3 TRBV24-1 CATSEHRGLLYF
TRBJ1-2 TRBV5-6 CASSLLGRPYGYTF
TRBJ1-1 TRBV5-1 CASSTPVSGNTEAFF
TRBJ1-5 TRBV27 CASSFLNQPQHF
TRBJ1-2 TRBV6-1 CASSPLDSLGYTF
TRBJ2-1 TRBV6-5 CASRAGTGGRNEQFF
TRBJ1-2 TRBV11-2 CASSPGQGYGYTF
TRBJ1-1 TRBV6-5 CASNPIGTANTEAFF
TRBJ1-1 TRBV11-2 CASSLDRDTEAFF
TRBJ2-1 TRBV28 CASRRTTSGGYNEQFF
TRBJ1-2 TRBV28 CASSLFQNYGYTF
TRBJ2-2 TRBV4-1 CASSHNIGQGKIGDTGELFF
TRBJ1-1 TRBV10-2 CASRTGTRQGNTEAFF
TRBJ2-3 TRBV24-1 CATSDAAGGPGDTQYF
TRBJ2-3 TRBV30 CAWTRFTNTDTQYF
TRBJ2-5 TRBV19 CASGPWGETQYF
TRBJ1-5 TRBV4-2 CASSQDIDQPQHF
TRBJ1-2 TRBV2 CASRKTGGVGIYGYTF
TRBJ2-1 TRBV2 CASTYPGLSWGDNEQFF
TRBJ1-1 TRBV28 CASSLGQGEDTEAFF